This T cell receptor (beta chain) comes out of a study of T cells in pancreatic ductal adenocarcinoma. Produced via immunoSEQ multiplex PCR; TCRdb's table is partial and in-frame only. The sample shows approximately 9,400 clones, 67% of them seen only once. The selected patients with pancreatic ductal adenocarcinoma had surgery but no neoadjuvant therapy. This clone was observed a single time. As yet, its antigen is unknown. Study-wide results and limits: Unique clonotypes were around 7.6-fold more numerous in blood than in tumor. Comparisons of tumor and blood clonality may show falsely lower tumor diversity. This surgical cohort overrepresents the minority presenting with early-stage disease.

V gave up 7 bases and J gave up 1 base, with 10 bases separating them. CDR1 and CDR2 (germline): MNHEY, SVGAGI. There are 14 residues in the CDR3. V is TRBV6-5 and J is TRBJ2-2; no clear D. The TCR comes from a human donor with pancreatic ductal adenocarcinoma. Sequencing was performed on pancreatic tumor tissue. The CDR3, as DNA: TGTGCCAGCAAGGTTCCAGGGAACACCGGGGAGCTGTTTTTT. This translates into CASKVPGNTGELFF.